These 32 T cell receptor beta chains were sequenced from one sample in a study of blood T cells in healthy people across ages. Using a J-beta primer mix together with a sample-barcoded 5' primer, a second PCR was run for about 7 to 12 cycles. Via MiXCR, TCRdb re-called the 5' RACE reads, giving one row per CDR3 protein. In the table there are fewer than 2,000,000 distinct CDR3 sequences, approximately 39% of which are singletons. Specimen: blood. The receptors here all came from a human donor in good health.

This clonotype was seen a handful of times. The chain uses TRBV5-1 and TRBJ2-7; 7 nucleotides match TRBD2. The CDR3 has 16 amino acids. The V gene's germline CDR1 is SGHRS and CDR2 YFSETQ. V trimming: 0 bases; J trimming: 3 bases; junction bases outside the gene matches: 9. Here the CDR3 reads CASSLAGLAERYEQYF. Written as DNA, the CDR3 is TGCGCCAGCAGCTTGGCCGGTCTAGCGGAACGCTACGAGCAGTACTTC.

This chain uses TRBV5-1 with TRBJ2-5, with 8 bases aligning to TRBD2. The CDR3 extends over 15 amino acids. Germline V gene sequence: CDR1 SGHRS, CDR2 YFSETQ. V lost 7 bases to trimming and J lost 3 bases; unmatched junction nucleotides: 11. CDR3 amino acids: CASSREGWGEETQYF. CDR3 in DNA: TGCGCCAGCTCCCGGGAGGGGTGGGGTGAAGAGACCCAGTACTTC.

The chain has TRBV16 and TRBJ1-2; 8 positions agree with TRBD1. The CDR3 extends over 17 amino acids. The V gene's germline CDR1 is KGHSY and CDR2 FQNENV. V was clipped by 4 bases and J by 3 bases; unmatched bases: 13. The CDR3 protein is CASSRSPIQGGDYGYTF. The CDR3 nucleotides read TGTGCCAGCAGCCGATCACCGATACAGGGGGGCGACTATGGCTACACCTTC.

This clonotype was counted between two and nine times. One end of the junction varies from germline; a read error may be responsible. The chain employs TRBV7-2 and TRBJ1-2; D ambiguous. Germline values: CDR1 SGHTA, CDR2 FQGNSA. The CDR3 is 13 residues long. Written as DNA, the CDR3 is TGTGCCAGCAGCTTCGTACAGAGCTATGGCTGCACCTTC. This gives the protein CASSFVQSYGCTF.

This chain links TRBV10-3 with TRBJ1-2; D is possibly TRBD1 (5 bases). The V gene's germline CDR1 is ENHRY and CDR2 SYGVKD. Trimming took 5 bases from V and 6 from J, leaving 16 bases between them. The CDR3 runs 14 residues. Here the CDR3 DNA reads TGTGCCATCAGTAGCGGTGGGGGGAACCATGGCTACACCTTC. Encoded protein: CAISSGGGNHGYTF.

The chain joins TRBV10-3 to TRBJ2-4; 8 bases fit TRBD1. The germline gives CDR1 ENHRY, CDR2 SYGVKD. V lost 7 bases, J lost 13 bases, and 15 bases stayed unmatched. CDR3 length equals 14 residues. The CDR3 is CAITSLDRAREQYF. The CDR3 DNA sequence: TGTGCCATCACCTCCCTGGACAGGGCTAGGGAGCAGTACTTC.

V and J are TRBV7-2 and TRBJ2-5; D may be TRBD2 (7 bases). CDR3 length equals 13 residues. Germline CDR1 is SGHTA and CDR2 is FQGNSA. The germline V and J ends were trimmed by 8 bases and 5 bases, with 15 bases remaining between them. CDR3 amino acids: CASSDGGLETQYF. As DNA, the CDR3 is TGTGCCAGCTCGGACGGGGGGCTGGAGACCCAGTACTTC.

This clonotype was detected only once. This chain links TRBV10-3 with TRBJ2-1; 10 bases line up with TRBD2. The CDR3 is made up of 15 amino acids. The germline V gene encodes CDR1 ENHRY and CDR2 SYGVKD. V was clipped by 3 bases and J by 8 bases; unmatched bases: 7. The CDR3 reads CAISDPAGGFDEQFF. The CDR3, as DNA: TGTGCCATCAGTGATCCAGCGGGGGGGTTTGATGAGCAGTTCTTC.

Only a few counts were recorded for this clonotype. This could be a read error, since a much larger clone is one nucleotide away. The chain combines TRBV7-9 with TRBJ1-2; TRBD1 aligns across 10 bases. From germline, CDR1 is SEHNR and CDR2 FQNEAQ (reference sequence). The CDR3 totals 14 residues. The V gene end was trimmed by 5 bases and the J gene end by 4 bases; junction bases not matched to a gene: 4. The chain's CDR3 is CASSPWTGGYGYTF. In DNA form, the CDR3 reads TGTGCCAGCAGCCCTTGGACAGGGGGCTATGGCTACACCTTC.

This chain links TRBV15 with TRBJ2-1; TRBD1 agrees at 9 bases. Per germline, CDR1 LNHNV and CDR2 YYDKDF (reference sequence). CDR3 length equals 16 residues. After removal of 0 bases from V and 5 bases from J, the junction contained 5 bases not matched to a gene. CDR3 nucleotide sequence: TGTGCCACCAGCAGAGATGCCCGGACAGGGGACAATGAGCAGTTCTTC. Protein sequence: CATSRDARTGDNEQFF.

This clonotype was seen a handful of times. This chain connects TRBV24-1 to TRBJ2-1, with 9 bases aligning to TRBD1. The germline gives CDR1 KGHDR, CDR2 SFDVKD. V was pared by 3 bases and J by 8 bases, with 4 bases of the junction left unmatched. CDR3 length: 14 amino acids. CDR3 sequence reads: CATSDDRGLDEQFF. The CDR3 nucleotides read TGTGCCACCAGTGATGACAGGGGGTTAGATGAGCAGTTCTTC.

This clonotype was counted between two and nine times. Being one base from a much bigger clone, this may be a read error. The gene calls are TRBV7-2 and TRBJ1-4; D ambiguous. Germline loops: CDR1 SGHTA, CDR2 FQGNSA. The CDR3 length is 13 residues. The CDR3 sequence: CACSFAGEEKLFF. Written as DNA, the CDR3 is TGTGCCTGCAGCTTTGCTGGGGAAGAAAAACTGTTTTTT.

V usage is TRBV4-3 and J usage is TRBJ1-4, with D maybe TRBD1 (5 bases). There are 16 residues in the CDR3. CDR1 LGHNA and CDR2 YSLEER come from the germline V gene. Trimming shortened V by 0 bases and J by 6 bases, and 14 bases separated the two germline ends. Here the CDR3 reads CASSQDVRQGYEKLFF. The CDR3 nucleotides are TGCGCCAGCAGCCAAGACGTTCGGCAGGGCTATGAAAAACTGTTTTTT.

This sequence joins TRBV7-9 and TRBJ2-5, with TRBD1 as a possible D gene (7 bases). This CDR3 region has 17 residues. The germline V and J ends were trimmed by 6 bases and 13 bases, with 33 bases remaining between them. The germline V gene encodes CDR1 SEHNR and CDR2 FQNEAQ (reference sequence). The CDR3 DNA follows: TGTGCCAGCAGTTATAACCTCGGCCGGGACAGTGGGGGAGGTTGGTACTTC. Its protein is CASSYNLGRDSGGGWYF.

This chain uses TRBV29-1 with TRBJ2-1, with a possible D match to TRBD1 (6 bases). The CDR3 sequence is 14 residues long. The germline V gene encodes CDR1 SQVTM and CDR2 ANQGSEA. V gave up 6 bases and J gave up 6 bases, with 18 bases separating them. The CDR3 DNA sequence: TGCAGCGTGGTAAGCAGGGGAAGCTTCAATGAGCAGTTCTTC. Translating it yields CSVVSRGSFNEQFF.

This clonotype appeared a few times. The rearrangement links TRBV7-9 to TRBJ1-1; D remains unclear. Germline lookup yields CDR1 SEHNR and CDR2 FQNEAQ (reference sequence). The V and J ends lost 1 base and 6 bases respectively, with 6 bases between them. This CDR3 spans 12 amino acids. CDR3 coding DNA: TGTGCCAGCAGCTTAGGTATTTCTGAAGCTTTCTTT. This translates into CASSLGISEAFF.

This CDR3 is CSAREQDSRYF. CDR3 DNA: TGCAGTGCTAGGGAACAGGACAGTAGGTACTTC. The J gene is TRBJ2-4, the V gene TRBV20-1; D perhaps matches TRBD1 (6 bases). The CDR3 runs to 11 residues. V gave up 3 bases and J gave up 15 bases, with 15 bases separating them. The germline V gene has CDR1 DFQATT and CDR2 SNEGSKA (reference sequence).

The chain uses TRBV5-5 and TRBJ2-3; D might be TRBD1 (5 bases). CDR3 size: 16 residues. Between the trimmed V and J ends, which lost 1 base and 11 bases, there was a span of 23 bases. CDR1 and CDR2 (germline): SGHKS, YYEKEE (reference sequence). CDR3 in DNA: TGTGCCAGCAGCTTGTGGGTAGGGCCAGGGTCGAATGAGCAGTATTTT. Protein sequence: CASSLWVGPGSNEQYF.

The chain uses TRBV4-2 and TRBJ2-3; D is unclear. V was clipped by 0 bases and J by 5 bases, with 9 bases between them. Germline V lookup: CDR1 LGHNA, CDR2 YNFKEQ. CDR3 length: 14 amino acids. CDR3 amino acids: CASSQDERVDTQYF. In DNA form, the CDR3 reads TGTGCCAGCAGCCAAGACGAAAGGGTAGATACGCAGTATTTT.

This clonotype was counted ten times or more. V gene TRBV7-8 combines with J gene TRBJ2-7; perhaps D is TRBD1 or TRBD2 (5 bases each). Germline V lookup: CDR1 SGHVS, CDR2 FQNEAQ. V was cut by 1 base and J by 3 bases, with 13 bases left in between. The CDR3 sequence is 15 residues long. The CDR3 DNA is TGTGCCAGCAGCTTAGAGAGTGGGGGAAGCTACGAGCAGTACTTC. Translation gives CASSLESGGSYEQYF.

This clonotype was found a few times. CDR3 loop: CASGDSNYGYTF. The CDR3 DNA reads TGTGCCAGTGGGGACAGTAACTATGGCTACACCTTC. The J gene is TRBJ1-2, the V gene TRBV5-4; 7 bases map to TRBD1. The CDR3 loop spans 12 amino acids. The V segment lost 8 bases and the J segment 1 base; nucleotides outside the gene matches: 2. Looked up from germline, CDR1 is SGHNT and CDR2 is YYREEE (reference sequence).

This clonotype was recorded at least ten times. This chain uses TRBV7-2 with TRBJ2-5; TRBD2 matches at 11 bases. There are 14 residues in the CDR3. Germline V gene sequence: CDR1 SGHTA, CDR2 FQGNSA. Unmatched junction bases numbered 1, after V lost 2 bases and J lost 5 bases. The CDR3 nucleotides read TGTGCCAGCAGCTTAAGGACTAGCGGGGAGACCCAGTACTTC. This gives the protein CASSLRTSGETQYF.

This clonotype was observed a handful of times. This chain uses TRBV5-1 with TRBJ2-7, with D uncertain. V lost 4 bases to trimming and J lost 3 bases, with 8 bases between them. This CDR3 comprises 12 residues. Germline CDR1 is SGHRS and CDR2 is YFSETQ. As DNA, the CDR3 is TGCGCCAGCAGCATGGACCACTACGAGCAGTACTTC. This encodes CASSMDHYEQYF.

The chain joins TRBV12-3 or TRBV12-4 to TRBJ1-5; D is unclear. Trimming left V 6 bases short and J 4 bases short, with 13 bases between. The CDR3 totals 14 residues. The CDR3 nucleotides read TGTGCCAGCAGCCCCCCCCTGCGGAATCAGCCCCAGCATTTT. Amino acids: CASSPPLRNQPQHF.

This chain joins TRBV12-3 or TRBV12-4 and TRBJ2-5; tentative D call: TRBD1 (5 bases). V lost 3 bases and J 7 bases, leaving 12 bases between the germline ends. CDR3 length: 13 amino acids. CDR3 sequence: CASSLIQGGTQYF. CDR3 in DNA: TGTGCCAGCAGTTTGATCCAGGGCGGGACCCAGTACTTC.

The chain joins TRBV20-1 to TRBJ1-6; D remains ambiguous. The CDR3 sequence is 14 residues long. Germline V gives CDR1 DFQATT, CDR2 SNEGSKA (reference sequence). V shed 0 bases and J shed 10 bases, with 13 bases lying between them. The CDR3 sequence: CSARDRAEGSPLHF. The DNA for the CDR3 is TGCAGTGCTAGAGATCGGGCAGAGGGCTCACCCCTCCACTTT.

The chain recombines TRBV9 with TRBJ2-3; perhaps D is TRBD1 or TRBD2 (6 bases each). Trimming stripped 4 bases from V and 3 bases from J, with 15 bases between. CDR3 length equals 15 residues. Per the germline V gene, CDR1 is SGDLS and CDR2 is YYNGEE. The chain's CDR3 is CASSPEGGGTDTQYF. CDR3 DNA sequence: TGTGCCAGCAGCCCGGAGGGGGGAGGAACAGATACGCAGTATTTT. Drawing the rest from reference TRBV9 and TRBJ2-3, the complete variable domain is DSGVTQTPKHLITATGQRVTLRCSPRSGDLSVYWYQQSLDQGLQFLIQYYNGEERAKGNILERFSAQQFPDLHSELNLSSLELGDSALYFCASSPEGGGTDTQYFGPGTRLTVL.

This clonotype has a handful of counts. This chain connects TRBV20-1 to TRBJ2-3, with a possible D match to TRBD2 (6 bases). From germline, CDR1 is DFQATT and CDR2 SNEGSKA (reference sequence). The V gene lost 3 bases and the J gene lost 2 bases, with 18 bases spanning the gap. The CDR3 spans 16 residues. The CDR3 is CSARGGFAITTDTQYF. The CDR3, as DNA: TGCAGTGCTAGGGGGGGATTTGCGATTACCACAGATACGCAGTATTTT.

This clonotype was seen more than once but under ten times. This clone may be a read error of a much larger clone one base away. The genes are TRBV4-3 and TRBJ2-5, with TRBD2 as a possible D gene (5 bases). The CDR3 is 15 amino acids. V was clipped by 4 bases and J by 4 bases, with 16 bases between them. Looked up from germline, CDR1 is LGHNA and CDR2 is YSLEER. CDR3 amino acids: CASSPRLSEGETQYF. The CDR3 nucleotides read TGCGCCAGCAGCCCCCGGCTGAGCGAGGGAGAGACCCAGTACTTC.

This clonotype came up a few times. The chain carries TRBV28 and TRBJ2-3; tentatively, D is TRBD2 (6 bases). The CDR3 loop spans 19 amino acids. Germline V gives CDR1 MDHEN, CDR2 SYDVKM. V lost 3 bases, J lost 2 bases, and 24 bases lay in between. CDR3 protein: CASSFRSNSGGFLTDTQYF. As DNA, the CDR3 is TGTGCCAGCAGTTTTCGATCGAATAGTGGGGGGTTCCTCACAGATACGCAGTATTTT.

This clonotype was seen many times. The gene calls are TRBV5-6 and TRBJ2-7, with D possibly TRBD1 on 6 matching bases. Germline CDR1 reads SGHDT; CDR2 reads YYEEEE. The V gene lost 2 bases and the J gene lost 3 bases, with 9 bases spanning the gap. The CDR3 is 13 residues long. The CDR3 coding sequence is TGTGCCAGCAGCTTTGTGGACAGCTACGAGCAGTACTTC. Translated: CASSFVDSYEQYF. The variable domain in full, completed from reference TRBV5-6 and TRBJ2-7, reads DAGVTQSPTHLIKTRGQQVTLRCSPKSGHDTVSWYQQALGQGPQFIFQYYEEEERQRGNFPDRFSGHQFPNYSSELNVNALLLGDSALYLCASSFVDSYEQYFGPGTRLTVT.

The chain carries TRBV4-1 and TRBJ1-2; 7 bases are shared with TRBD1. V lost 4 bases to trimming and J lost 6 bases; unmatched junction nucleotides: 5. CDR3 length equals 13 residues. Germline CDR1 reads MGHRA; CDR2 reads YSYEKL. The CDR3 here is CASSPSTGNGYTF. The CDR3 DNA reads as TGCGCCAGCAGCCCATCGACAGGGAATGGCTACACCTTC.